The rows below give T cell receptor beta chains drawn from one sample of a study of T cells in Graves' hyperthyroidism and ophthalmopathy. Each CDR3 protein is one row after TCRdb ran MiXCR on the multiplex PCR reads. Among around 400,000 distinct CDR3 sequences, around 14% were seen once, and the ten largest hold about 30%. The sample was blood. The receptors derive from a woman aged 18 to 35 with Graves' hyperthyroidism that later progressed to Graves' ophthalmopathy. CDR3s include the opening cysteine and the closing phenylalanine or tryptophan. D genes are given only for firm matches. Expanded clones get a size class; other rows say once, few or many, or leave the size out.

>NA|NA|TRBV19|TRBJ2-3
CASAGGVSGKSTDTQYF
TGTGCCAGCGCGGGCGGGGTCAGCGGCAAAAGCACAGATACGCAGTATTTT
>NA|TRBD2|TRBV7-2|TRBJ2-3
CASSPVAGGLDTQYF
TGTGCCAGCAGTCCGGTAGCGGGAGGGTTGGATACGCAGTATTTT
>many|TRBD2|TRBV11-2|TRBJ2-1
CASSLDLAGNEQFF
TGTGCCAGCAGCTTAGACCTAGCGGGCAATGAGCAGTTCTTC
>few|NA|TRBV6-1|TRBJ2-1
CASSEYLAYSYNEQFF
TGTGCCAGCAGTGAATATCTAGCCTACTCCTACAATGAGCAGTTCTTC
>NA|NA|TRBV27|TRBJ1-5
CASSSAGYHNQPQHF
TGTGCCAGCAGTTCCGCCGGGTATCATAATCAGCCCCAGCATTTT
>many|NA|TRBV11-2|TRBJ2-1
CASSLGEVEQFF
TGTGCCAGCAGCTTAGGAGAGGTTGAGCAGTTCTTC
>many|TRBD2|TRBV20-1|TRBJ2-3
CSASPLLAGGPDTQYF
TGCAGTGCTAGCCCCTTACTAGCGGGAGGACCAGATACGCAGTATTTT
>few|NA|TRBV7-9|TRBJ2-7
CASSLPRGTYEQYF
TGTGCCAGCAGCTTACCGAGGGGGACCTACGAGCAGTACTTC
>NA|NA|TRBV4-1|TRBJ2-1
CASSRDGGSSYNEQFF
TGCGCCAGCAGCCGGGATGGGGGGAGCTCCTACAATGAGCAGTTCTTC
>NA|NA|TRBV12-5|TRBJ1-5
CASGLVNQSSLTYAQHF
TGTGCTAGTGGTTTGGTAAACCAATCCTCGCTCACTTATGCCCAGCATTTT
>NA|TRBD2|TRBV5-1|TRBJ2-1
CASSPATSGYEQFF
TGCGCCAGCAGTCCGGCGACTAGCGGTTACGAGCAGTTCTTC
>many|NA|TRBV6-1|TRBJ2-1
CASSFQGGDNEQFF
TGTGCCAGCAGTTTTCAGGGTGGAGACAATGAGCAGTTCTTC
>many|NA|TRBV2|TRBJ1-2
CASRGRSMVYGYTF
TGTGCCAGCAGGGGACGGTCTATGGTCTATGGCTACACCTTC
>many|NA|TRBV7-9|TRBJ2-5
CASSSHPRERETQYF
TGTGCCAGCAGCTCCCACCCCAGGGAACGAGAGACCCAGTACTTC
>many|NA|TRBV3-1|TRBJ1-3
CASTSRHHGNTIYF
TGTGCCAGCACCAGCCGCCACCACGGAAACACCATATATTTT
>many|TRBD1|TRBV12-3/TRBV12-4|TRBJ1-1
CASNAGQGWDEAFF
TGTGCCAGCAACGCCGGACAGGGGTGGGATGAAGCTTTCTTT
>many|TRBD1|TRBV2|TRBJ1-6
CASSGTGVNSPLHF
TGTGCCAGCAGTGGGACAGGGGTTAATTCACCCCTCCACTTT
>many|NA|TRBV27|TRBJ2-7
CASSLSTAILAEQYF
TGTGCCAGCAGTTTATCCACAGCGATCTTAGCGGAGCAGTACTTC
>NA|TRBD2|TRBV6-2/TRBV6-3|TRBJ2-1
CASSDGTSGDNEQFF
TGTGCCAGCAGTGACGGGACTAGCGGGGACAATGAGCAGTTCTTC
>NA|TRBD2|TRBV2|TRBJ2-2
CASSETASGRAHGELFF
TGTGCCAGCAGTGAAACGGCTAGCGGGAGGGCCCACGGGGAGCTGTTTTTT
>many|NA|TRBV20-1|TRBJ2-5
CSAKGLETQYF
TGCAGTGCTAAGGGTCTGGAGACCCAGTACTTC
>many|NA|TRBV5-1|TRBJ1-2
CASSLGTALNYGYTF
TGCGCCAGCAGCTTGGGGACAGCACTTAACTATGGCTACACCTTC
>many|TRBD1|TRBV7-2|TRBJ2-5
CASSSQGALTQETQYF
TGTGCCAGCAGCTCGCAGGGGGCCCTAACACAAGAGACCCAGTACTTC
>many|TRBD1|TRBV28|TRBJ1-2
CASSHGTARNYGYTF
TGTGCCAGCAGTCATGGGACAGCCCGAAACTATGGCTACACCTTC